This T cell receptor (beta chain) was sequenced in a study of CXCR3-negative and CXCR3-positive naive CD8 T cells (dated by TCRdb to between 2019 and 2020). In the study overall: About 150 million TRB reads were obtained in total, roughly 1.5 +/- 0.3 million reads per library. Data from fewer than 12 donors, pooled across two independent experiments, went into the diversity and physicochemical repertoire analyses. TRBV-TRBJ cluster analysis included naive subsets from roughly 5 donors and memory cells from 3 donors. The paper as a whole reports these results and caveats: Freshly isolated PBMCs were used for most assays because CXCR3 expression partially decreased after cryopreservation. Because surface CD5, which has been linked to self-reactivity in mice, was comparable between naive subsets, TCR interaction strength was also inferred from TRB CDR3 physicochemical properties. TRBV-TRBJ usage was similar between naive CXCR3-negative and CXCR3-positive cells from the same donor, while memory cells showed distinct patterns. Repertoire diversity was comparably high in both naive subsets but much lower in memory CD8+ T cells. TRB CDR3s from CXCR3-positive naive cells showed higher hydrophobicity (lower Kidera factor 4), lower energy, and higher strength and volume indices than CXCR3-negative naive cells.

There are 15 amino acids in the CDR3, from cysteine to phenylalanine inclusive. Only the protein is available. The CDR1 and CDR2 encoded by the germline V gene (reference sequence) are DFQATT and SNEGSKA. Each CD8+ T cell subset was flow-sorted in triplicate, and 300,000 or so cells per subset were placed directly into RLT lysis buffer. To keep memory contaminants out, a stringent definition of naive CD8+ T cells was applied: CD45RO-CCR7+CD27+CD95-. Standard density gradient centrifugation was used to isolate peripheral blood mononuclear cells from buffy coats. Naive CXCR3-negative and CXCR3-positive CD8+ T cells were flow-sorted using a FACSAria III. An RNeasy Mini Kit was used to extract total RNA from the sorted cells. In regard to this clonotype: The clone's antigen remains unknown.

Sequencing was carried out with a NextSeq 550. The Human TCR Profiling Kit (MiLaboratory) was used to make UMI-labeled 5' RACE TRB cDNA libraries. The full amount of extracted RNA was used for cDNA synthesis, and the full amount of resulting cDNA was used for PCR amplification. Libraries were prepared in parallel with an identical number of PCR cycles. In the authors' own workflow: With a minimum of two reads required per UMI, MIGEC and MiXCR pulled out about 57,000 +/- 9,900 unique UMI-labeled TRB cDNA molecules from each library. On average, around 40,000 +/- 10,000 functional in-frame TRB CDR3 nucleotide clonotypes lacking stop codons were found per library. Diversity metrics, including normalized Shannon-Wiener and Chao1, were computed in VDJtools after downsampling to 5000 UMI-labeled TRB molecules per sample. Clonotype-size-weighted physicochemical properties of the central five CDR3 residues (interaction energy, strength, volume and Kidera factor 4) were computed in VDJtools. TCRdb reanalyzed the reads, keeping one entry per CDR3 protein sequence and omitting DNA. TCRdb's processing, not the study's, gives the V and J calls here. The sample table records tens of thousands of distinct CDR3 sequences. The ten biggest clones cover approximately 0.5% of the sample.

Recombination connected TRBV20-1 to TRBJ2-7; the TCRdb D gene call, TRBD1, has no DNA to confirm it. The clonotype originates from a human donor in good health. Some clones in this sample may be carry-over from other donors' samples. Sequencing was done on a sample of naive CXCR3+ CD8+ T cells from blood. Sample cell subset or site, as interpreted from the label and publication: CD45RO-CCR7+CD27+CD95- naive CD8+ T cells expressing CXCR3 (TNR3+). The CDR3 has the sequence CSADLGFRADDEQYF.